This passage covers 8 T cell receptor beta chains from one sample sequenced in a study of Tregs in tolerant kidney transplant recipients. The table came from immunoSEQ multiplex PCR; TCRdb's copy has only in-frame clones and leaves some out. The profile shows around 230,000 clones, approximately 84% of them singletons. Source material: CD4+ T cells from blood. The receptor source for this set is a human donor in good health.

The chain recombines TRBV19 with TRBJ2-2; no definite D call. Trimming stripped 3 bases from V and 7 bases from J, with 9 bases between. The CDR3 runs 13 residues. CDR1 is LNHDA, CDR2 SQIVND, per germline (reference sequence). CDR3 in DNA: TGTGCCAGTAGTATGGATCTAGGCGGGGAGCTGTTTTTT. It codes for CASSMDLGGELFF.

V gene TRBV5-4 combines with J gene TRBJ2-5; D gene unclear. V lost 2 bases, J lost 2 bases, and 10 bases lay in between. CDR3 length equals 14 residues. The germline CDR1 and CDR2 sequences are SGHNT and YYREEE (reference sequence). Here the CDR3 reads CASSFPKEQETQYF. CDR3 DNA: TGTGCCAGCAGCTTTCCCAAAGAACAAGAGACCCAGTACTTC.

The chain couples TRBV6-5 to TRBJ1-4; weak D call: TRBD1 (5 bases). CDR1 is MNHEY and CDR2 is SVGAGI in the germline V gene. Trimming left V 4 bases short and J 7 bases short, with 16 bases between. This CDR3 comprises 15 residues. Written as DNA, the CDR3 is TGTGCCAGCAGTTCCCCCGGGGGACGGAGTGAAAAACTGTTTTTT. Its protein is CASSSPGGRSEKLFF.

This rearrangement joins TRBV18 to TRBJ2-7; TRBD2 matches 9 bases. The ends lost 3 bases at V and 4 bases at J; junction bases unmatched: 4. In germline, CDR1 is KGHSH, CDR2 LQKENI. CDR3 length: 14 amino acids. The CDR3 DNA is TGTGCCAGCTCACCTAGCGGGAGTGGGTACGAGCAGTACTTC. This translates into CASSPSGSGYEQYF.

The chain uses TRBV5-1 and TRBJ2-3; 11 nucleotides align to TRBD2. The CDR3 totals 18 residues. J gave up 1 base and V 0 bases, and 7 bases lay outside the gene matches. The germline V gene encodes CDR1 SGHRS and CDR2 YFSETQ. This chain's CDR3 is CASSLALAGGVGTDTQYF. For the CDR3, the DNA is TGCGCCAGCAGCTTGGCCCTAGCGGGAGGAGTAGGCACAGATACGCAGTATTTT.

The rearrangement joins TRBV15 to TRBJ2-1; TRBD2 aligns across 9 bases. CDR3 length equals 16 residues. J was trimmed by 10 bases and V by 0 bases; bases with no gene match: 10. In germline, CDR1 is LNHNV, CDR2 YYDKDF (reference sequence). The CDR3, as DNA: TGTGCCACCAGCAGAGATGCGGCTAGCGGGGTTCTCGAGCAGTTCTTC. Translated: CATSRDAASGVLEQFF.

The J gene is TRBJ1-1, the V gene TRBV7-8; D is unresolved. The CDR3 totals 16 residues. Germline loops: CDR1 SGHVS, CDR2 FQNEAQ. V lost 2 bases and J 0 bases, leaving 13 bases between the germline ends. CDR3 sequence reads: CASSLRAYAVNTEAFF. The CDR3 DNA sequence: TGTGCCAGCAGCTTAAGGGCCTACGCAGTGAACACTGAAGCTTTCTTT.

This clone is a singleton in its sample. Other DNA sequences in this sample translate to the same CDR3. Here the CDR3 reads CASSPVLEGRPYEQYF. For the CDR3, the DNA is TGTGCCAGCTCACCGGTTTTAGAGGGTAGGCCCTACGAGCAGTACTTC. V is TRBV18 and J is TRBJ2-7; perhaps TRBD2 as D (5 bases). V lost 3 bases, J lost 2 bases, and 17 bases lay in between. This CDR3 is 16 amino acids long. CDR1 and CDR2 from the germline V gene are KGHSH and LQKENI. Using reference TRBV18 and TRBJ2-7 for the parts outside the CDR3, the full variable domain is NAGVMQNPRHLVRRRGQEARLRCSPMKGHSHVYWYRQLPEEGLKFMVYLQKENIIDESGMPKERFSAEFPKEGPSILRIQQVVRGDSAAYFCASSPVLEGRPYEQYFGPGTRLTVT.